The 4 T cell receptor beta chains below all came from one sample that was sequenced in a study of OX40 agonist ivuxolimab in advanced cancers. Clones were read by immunoSEQ multiplex PCR, and TCRdb kept only the in-frame ones, dropping some. The sample lists around 67,000 clones, approximately 80% seen once, with 1.2% in the top ten. The starting material was CD4+ or CD8+ T cells sorted from blood, obtained in a trial of the OX40 agonist ivuxolimab. Receptors were obtained from an adult with an advanced solid tumor such as melanoma, head and neck, liver or kidney cancer.

This chain uses TRBV6-1 with TRBJ1-2, with a possible D match to TRBD1 (5 bases). Germline assignment: CDR1 MNHNS and CDR2 SASEGT. V was cut by 4 bases and J by 1 base, with 16 bases left in between. There are 16 residues in the CDR3. CDR3 amino acids: CASSVLGWGDNYGYTF. In nucleotides, the CDR3 is TGTGCCAGCAGTGTCTTAGGCTGGGGGGATAACTATGGCTACACCTTC.

The rearrangement joins TRBV25-1 to TRBJ1-2, with D uncertain. Per germline, CDR1 MGHDK and CDR2 SYGVNS. V was pared by 6 bases and J by 7 bases, with 9 bases between. This CDR3 spans 11 amino acids. CDR3 DNA: TGTGCCAGCAGCCCTGGGTTTGGCTACACCTTC. This sequence encodes CASSPGFGYTF.

The chain joins TRBV5-6 to TRBJ2-2; no clear D gene. This CDR3 is built from 13 residues. Germline CDR1 and CDR2: SGHDT and YYEEEE. V lost 3 bases and J 5 bases, leaving 8 bases between the germline ends. In DNA, the CDR3 is TGTGCCAGCAGCTCATTGGAAACCGGGGAGCTGTTTTTT. Protein sequence: CASSSLETGELFF.

The V gene is TRBV11-3, the J gene TRBJ2-1; D possibly corresponds to TRBD1 (6 bases). The CDR3 runs to 15 residues. V was cut by 4 bases and J by 1 base, with 11 bases left in between. Germline assignment: CDR1 SGHNT and CDR2 YENEEA. Here the CDR3 reads CASSYRDTSYNEQFF. The CDR3 DNA sequence: TGTGCCAGCAGCTACCGGGACACGTCCTACAATGAGCAGTTCTTC.